The 8 T cell receptor beta chains below were found in one sample sequenced in a study of cytomegalovirus exposure and HLA in healthy donors. PCR amplification relied on 60 Vbeta primers (plus 13 Jbeta primers). Libraries were prepared by immunoSEQ multiplex PCR; TCRdb keeps only in-frame clonotypes and omits some of them. The sample lists some 150,000 clones, around 79% occurring once. Sequenced input: PBMCs. The receptors were gathered from a male donor in good health and CMV-seronegative.

The gene calls are TRBV29-1 and TRBJ2-5; D perhaps matches TRBD2 (7 bases). V was shortened by 0 bases and J by 8 bases, with 16 bases between the two germline ends. CDR1 and CDR2 from the germline V gene are SQVTM and ANQGSEA. This CDR3 comprises 14 residues. In nucleotides, the CDR3 is TGCAGCGTTGAAGATCGGGGGGCTGGTTTAACCCAGTACTTC. Translated: CSVEDRGAGLTQYF.

J is TRBJ2-1 and V is TRBV5-4; no clear D gene. Trimming shortened V by 0 bases and J by 3 bases, and 10 bases separated the two germline ends. The CDR3 extends over 15 amino acids. From germline, CDR1 is SGHNT and CDR2 YYREEE (reference sequence). The CDR3 loop reads CASSLGQRFYNEQFF. CDR3 sequence (DNA): TGTGCCAGCAGCTTGGGGCAGCGCTTCTACAATGAGCAGTTCTTC.

The chain carries TRBV7-8 and TRBJ1-4; tentative D call: TRBD1 (6 bases). CDR1 and CDR2 (germline): SGHVS, FQNEAQ. This CDR3 has 15 residues. V dropped 5 bases and J dropped 6 bases, with 16 bases sitting between them. CDR3 coding DNA: TGTGCCAGCAGCCCCTATACCGGGACACATGAAAAACTGTTTTTT. Protein sequence: CASSPYTGTHEKLFF.

The genes are TRBV7-9 and TRBJ2-5; D perhaps matches TRBD1 (6 bases). The germline V and J ends were trimmed by 5 bases and 1 base, with 11 bases remaining between them. Looked up from germline, CDR1 is SEHNR and CDR2 is FQNEAQ (reference sequence). This CDR3 contains 14 residues. CDR3 sequence: CASSLQGFQETQYF. The CDR3 nucleotides are TGTGCCAGCAGCCTACAGGGATTCCAAGAGACCCAGTACTTC.

The chain carries TRBV30 and TRBJ1-2; 8 bases line up with TRBD1. Trimming cost V 3 bases and J 4 bases; bases outside gene matches: 10. The germline V gene has CDR1 GTSNPN and CDR2 SVGIG (reference sequence). The CDR3 is made up of 15 amino acids. CDR3 sequence: CAWRDRVSLFYGYTF. The CDR3, as DNA: TGTGCCTGGAGGGACAGGGTGTCCCTGTTCTATGGCTACACCTTC.

Comments on this clone: A junction end diverges from the germline sequence, so it may reflect a read error. The gene calls are TRBV5-1 and TRBJ2-7; possibly TRBD1 for D (5 bases). The germline V gene has CDR1 SGHRS and CDR2 YFSETQ. The CDR3 has 14 amino acids. The CDR3 DNA follows: TGCGCCAGCAGCTTTCGCGACAGATCCTCCGAGCAGTACTTC. It specifies CASSFRDRSSEQYF. The full variable domain, its missing parts supplied by reference TRBV5-1 and TRBJ2-7, is KAGVTQTPRYLIKTRGQQVTLSCSPISGHRSVSWYQQTPGQGLQFLFEYFSETQRNKGNFPGRFSGRQFSNSRSEMNVSTLELGDSALYLCASSFRDRSSEQYFGPGTRLTVT.

V gene TRBV7-3 combines with J gene TRBJ2-2; 11 bases fit TRBD1. Looked up from germline, CDR1 is SGHTA and CDR2 is FQGTGA. Losses at the gene ends were 5 bases for V and 4 bases for J; bases not matched to a gene: 6. CDR3 length: 16 residues. The CDR3 protein is CASSRTGGDGTGELFF. CDR3 nucleotide sequence: TGTGCCAGCAGCCGGACAGGGGGCGATGGCACCGGGGAGCTGTTTTTT. Combining the CDR3 with reference TRBV7-3 and TRBJ2-2 gives the whole variable domain GAGVSQTPSNKVTEKGKYVELRCDPISGHTALYWYRQSLGQGPEFLIYFQGTGAADDSGLPNDRFFAVRPEGSVSTLKIQRTERGDSAVYLCASSRTGGDGTGELFFGEGSRLTVL.

This chain uses TRBV5-1 with TRBJ2-7; 9 positions agree with TRBD1. V shed 3 bases and J 3 bases; nucleotides not matched to a gene: 1. CDR1 SGHRS and CDR2 YFSETQ come from the germline V gene. The CDR3 has 13 amino acids. CDR3 region: CASSSTGGYEQYF. CDR3 nucleotide sequence: TGCGCCAGCAGCTCGACAGGGGGCTACGAGCAGTACTTC.